The rows below give T cell receptor beta chains drawn from one sample of a study of CD8 T cells in ankylosing spondylitis. MiXCR, applied by TCRdb to the 5' RACE reads, yields one record per CDR3 protein. Of roughly 120,000 distinct CDR3 sequences in the sample, roughly an eighth were seen once. The sequenced sample consisted of blood, either unsorted or a sorted T cell fraction (not recorded which). All receptors derive from a female donor with ankylosing spondylitis or in good health (not recorded which). Both conserved end residues are part of each CDR3. The D gene is left open where the match is weak. For some rows the clone size is stated as once, few or many, or as a class when expanded; others skip it.

few NA TRBJ1-4 TRBV7-9 15 CASSLGQATNEKLFF TGTGCCAGCAGCTTGGGGCAGGCAACTAATGAAAAACTGTTTTTT
NA NA TRBJ2-1 TRBV11-2 12 CASSQKRNEQFF TGTGCCAGCAGCCAAAAGCGGAATGAGCAGTTCTTC
many NA TRBJ2-5 TRBV7-2 14 CASSLSGTRMTQYF TGTGCCAGCAGCTTGAGCGGGACAAGAATGACCCAGTACTTC
NA NA TRBJ1-2 TRBV5-1 13 CASSLEAVYGYTF TGCGCCAGCAGCTTGGAGGCTGTCTATGGCTACACCTTC
few TRBD2 TRBJ2-1 TRBV3-1 18 CASSQTLLAGGQYNEQFF TGTGCCAGCAGCCAGACCCTTTTAGCGGGGGGCCAGTACAATGAGCAGTTCTTC
many NA TRBJ2-3 TRBV20-1 13 CSARRTSTDTQYF TGCAGTGCTAGACGGACTAGCACAGATACGCAGTATTTT
many TRBD1 TRBJ1-2 TRBV5-1 14 CASSLGQGANGYTF TGCGCCAGCAGCTTGGGGCAGGGGGCAAATGGCTACACCTTC
many NA TRBJ1-2 TRBV20-1 16 CSASPPLYRTRDGYTF TGCAGTGCTAGCCCACCCTTGTACAGGACTCGAGATGGCTACACCTTC
few NA TRBJ1-3 TRBV7-9 15 CASSLVGSSGNTIYF TGTGCCAGCAGCTTAGTAGGGAGCTCTGGAAACACCATATATTTT
NA NA TRBJ1-1 TRBV19 13 CASSHRRNTEAFF TGTGCCAGTAGTCACAGGAGGAACACTGAAGCTTTCTTT
few NA TRBJ2-7 TRBV15 15 CATSRDLGPNYEQYF TGTGCCACCAGCAGAGATCTGGGACCGAACTACGAGCAGTACTTC
NA TRBD1 TRBJ1-5 TRBV12-3/TRBV12-4 16 CASSLTSGTGAQPQHF TGTGCCAGCAGTTTAACTTCCGGGACAGGGGCTCAGCCCCAGCATTTT
few NA TRBJ2-2 TRBV20-1 14 CSAREGSTQRELFF TGCAGTGCTAGAGAAGGGAGCACGCAACGGGAGCTGTTTTTT
NA NA TRBJ1-1 TRBV7-9 13 CASSSGANTEAFF TGTGCCAGCAGCTCCGGGGCAAACACTGAAGCTTTCTTT
NA TRBD2 TRBJ2-1 TRBV7-9 15 CASSLARGRANEQFF TGTGCCAGCAGCTTAGCTCGCGGGAGGGCGAATGAGCAGTTCTTC
NA NA TRBJ1-2 TRBV28 15 CASSPGTMGSYGYTF TGTGCCAGCAGTCCCGGGACAATGGGATCTTATGGCTACACCTTC
few NA TRBJ2-7 TRBV3-1 14 CASSPGTGSGEQYF TGTGCCAGCAGCCCCGGGACGGGAAGTGGGGAGCAGTACTTC
NA NA TRBJ2-3 TRBV9 17 CASSLGASGPSTDTQYF TGTGCCAGCAGCCTCGGGGCCAGCGGGCCTAGCACAGATACGCAGTATTTT
many NA TRBJ2-7 TRBV7-9 12 CASRTGAYEQYF TGTGCCAGCAGGACGGGAGCCTACGAGCAGTACTTC
NA NA TRBJ2-1 TRBV5-1 11 CASRQEEEQFF TGCGCCAGCAGACAAGAAGAAGAGCAGTTCTTC
few NA TRBJ2-3 TRBV7-9 13 CASSFNPDDTQYF TGTGCCAGCAGCTTCAACCCGGACGATACGCAGTATTTT
many TRBD2 TRBJ2-7 TRBV6-5 15 CASSYSFGGLAEQYF TGTGCCAGCAGTTACTCCTTTGGGGGACTAGCGGAGCAGTACTTC
few NA TRBJ2-5 TRBV3-1 11 CAYGPGETQYF TGTGCCTACGGACCGGGGGAGACCCAGTACTTC
NA NA TRBJ2-3 TRBV6-5 12 CASSSSSKAQYF TGTGCCAGCAGTTCCTCATCTAAGGCGCAGTATTTT
few TRBD1 TRBJ2-7 TRBV5-1 15 CASSLNRDRVYEQYF TGCGCCAGCAGCTTGAACCGGGACAGGGTCTACGAGCAGTACTTC
NA NA TRBJ2-7 TRBV28 15 CASSLSDSSSYEQYF TGTGCCAGCAGTTTATCTGACAGCAGCTCCTACGAGCAGTACTTC
NA NA TRBJ1-2 TRBV20-1 13 CSASLSTGYGYTF TGCAGTGCTAGTTTGAGCACGGGCTATGGCTACACCTTC
NA NA TRBJ1-1 TRBV7-2 16 CASSGWRGGGNTEAFF TGTGCCAGCAGCGGATGGCGCGGGGGAGGGAACACTGAAGCTTTCTTT
NA NA TRBJ2-1 TRBV19 10 CASSQNEQFF TGTGCCAGTAGTCAGAATGAGCAGTTCTTC
many TRBD2 TRBJ2-1 TRBV2 15 CASRVLAGGNNEQFF TGTGCCAGCAGGGTACTAGCGGGGGGAAACAATGAGCAGTTCTTC
few TRBD2 TRBJ2-7 TRBV4-2 16 CASSQEQREFPYEQYF TGTGCCAGCAGCCAAGAGCAGCGGGAGTTTCCCTACGAGCAGTACTTC
many TRBD1 TRBJ1-1 TRBV29-1 13 CSGMGQANTEAFF TGCAGCGGGATGGGACAGGCGAACACTGAAGCTTTCTTT
few NA TRBJ1-2 TRBV20-1 14 CSASNPGTDGGYTF TGCAGTGCTAGTAATCCCGGGACGGATGGTGGCTACACCTTC
NA NA TRBJ2-2 TRBV6-2/TRBV6-3 13 CASSRSNTGELFF TGTGCCAGCAGTCGATCAAACACCGGGGAGCTGTTTTTT
few NA TRBJ2-3 TRBV7-9 13 CASSFLGPDTQYF TGTGCCAGCAGCTTTCTTGGCCCAGATACGCAGTATTTT
NA TRBD1 TRBJ1-1 TRBV28 14 CASSQLDRGPEAFF TGTGCCAGCAGCCAACTAGACAGGGGACCTGAAGCTTTCTTT
few TRBD2 TRBJ2-3 TRBV9 15 CASSPFAGESSTQYF TGTGCCAGCAGTCCCTTTGCGGGAGAAAGTAGTACGCAGTATTTT
few NA TRBJ1-5 TRBV7-2 14 CASSSDRTGQPQHF TGTGCCAGCAGCTCCGACAGGACTGGCCAGCCCCAGCATTTT
many NA TRBJ1-2 TRBV27 13 CASSFGAAYGYTF TGTGCCAGCAGTTTTGGGGCAGCCTATGGCTACACCTTC
many NA TRBJ2-1 TRBV4-2 15 CASSQDGQNYNEQFF TGTGCCAGCAGCCAAGACGGGCAGAACTACAATGAGCAGTTCTTC
many NA TRBJ2-5 TRBV5-6 13 CASRIQGRETQYF TGTGCCAGCAGGATCCAGGGAAGAGAGACCCAGTACTTC
NA NA TRBJ1-1 TRBV5-1 13 CASSYGGDTEAFF TGCGCCAGCAGCTACGGGGGTGATACTGAAGCTTTCTTT
NA NA TRBJ2-3 TRBV12-3/TRBV12-4 14 CASTRDTSTDTQYF TGTGCCAGCACCCGGGACACCAGCACAGATACGCAGTATTTT
NA NA TRBJ2-7 TRBV7-9 11 CASSYAYEQYF TGTGCCAGCAGCTACGCTTACGAGCAGTACTTC